This is a list of T cell receptor beta chains from one sample in a study of T-cell reconstitution after alpha-beta-depleted transplantation in children. Via MiXCR, TCRdb re-called the PCR reads, giving one row per CDR3 protein. This sample has 190,000 or so distinct CDR3 sequences; about 6.4% occur once, and the top ten carry roughly 3%. This specimen consisted of PBMCs from the stem cell graft donor, obtained from the stem cell graft. Every receptor here comes from a human donor who donated a stem cell graft to a child with Wiskott-Aldrich syndrome. Both conserved end residues are part of each CDR3. D genes are given only for firm matches. Clone size is given for some rows only: seen once, a few or many times, or a class if the clone is expanded.

J gene | D gene | clone size | V gene | CDR3 protein | CDR3 DNA
TRBJ2-5 | TRBD2 | many | TRBV6-1 | CASTPTSGVRETQYF | TGTGCCAGCACCCCGACTAGCGGGGTTCGAGAGACCCAGTACTTC
TRBJ2-5 | NA | many | TRBV12-3/TRBV12-4 | CASSLARVETQYF | TGTGCCAGCAGTTTGGCCAGGGTGGAGACCCAGTACTTC
TRBJ1-3 | NA | NA | TRBV15 | CATSREWFSSGNTIYF | TGTGCCACCAGCAGAGAGTGGTTCAGCTCTGGAAACACCATATATTTT
TRBJ2-2 | NA | many | TRBV5-1 | CASSLNAAGELFF | TGCGCCAGCAGCTTGAACGCCGCCGGGGAGCTGTTTTTT
TRBJ2-7 | TRBD2 | many | TRBV3-1 | CASSQDTVTSGSYEQYF | TGTGCCAGCAGCCAAGACACAGTGACTAGCGGCTCCTACGAGCAGTACTTC
TRBJ2-1 | TRBD2 | many | TRBV20-1 | CSARDGASGNNEQFF | TGCAGTGCTAGAGATGGCGCTAGCGGAAACAATGAGCAGTTCTTC
TRBJ1-3 | TRBD1 | NA | TRBV7-2 | CASRTDRGSGNTIYF | TGTGCCAGCAGGACAGACAGGGGCTCTGGAAACACCATATATTTT
TRBJ1-1 | NA | many | TRBV12-3/TRBV12-4 | CASSFDVTGGVTEAFF | TGTGCCAGCAGTTTCGATGTAACGGGGGGCGTCACTGAAGCTTTCTTT
TRBJ2-1 | NA | many | TRBV7-2 | CASSLDYAGYNEQFF | TGTGCCAGCAGCTTGGACTACGCGGGGTACAATGAGCAGTTCTTC
TRBJ2-3 | TRBD2 | many | TRBV28 | CASSLTTRAGGQRDTQYF | TGTGCCAGCAGTTTAACCACGAGAGCGGGGGGGCAAAGAGATACGCAGTATTTT
TRBJ2-3 | NA | many | TRBV7-2 | CASSPGPGTDTQYF | TGTGCCAGCAGCCCAGGCCCGGGCACAGATACGCAGTATTTT
TRBJ1-5 | NA | few | TRBV16 | CASSQEVTGNQPQHF | TGTGCCAGCAGCCAAGAGGTTACGGGCAATCAGCCCCAGCATTTT
TRBJ2-3 | NA | many | TRBV25-1 | CASTPSDRDPTDTQYF | TGTGCCAGCACCCCCTCGGATAGGGACCCCACAGATACGCAGTATTTT
TRBJ2-5 | TRBD2 | many | TRBV2 | CASSVDRAGGGQETQYF | TGTGCCAGCAGTGTCGATCGAGCGGGGGGCGGACAAGAGACCCAGTACTTC
TRBJ1-5 | NA | many | TRBV12-3/TRBV12-4 | CASSFLGGNQPQHF | TGTGCCAGCAGTTTCCTTGGTGGCAATCAGCCCCAGCATTTT
TRBJ1-1 | NA | few | TRBV3-1 | CASSQVGSGDTEAFF | TGTGCCAGCAGCCAAGTCGGCTCGGGGGACACTGAAGCTTTCTTT
TRBJ2-1 | NA | many | TRBV7-9 | CASSASVAPRYNEQFF | TGTGCCAGCAGCGCATCCGTGGCCCCCCGTTACAATGAGCAGTTCTTC
TRBJ2-5 | TRBD1 | many | TRBV6-5 | CASSYSAGGETQYF | TGTGCCAGCAGTTACTCGGCAGGGGGCGAGACCCAGTACTTC
TRBJ2-7 | NA | many | TRBV7-9 | CASSAPGGEQYF | TGTGCCAGCAGCGCCCCTGGGGGCGAGCAGTACTTC
TRBJ2-7 | TRBD2 | many | TRBV7-9 | CASSPRASGAYEQYF | TGTGCCAGCAGCCCAAGGGCTAGCGGGGCCTACGAGCAGTACTTC
TRBJ1-5 | NA | many | TRBV20-1 | CSASEQNNQPQHF | TGCAGTGCTAGTGAGCAGAATAATCAGCCCCAGCATTTT
TRBJ2-5 | NA | few | TRBV18 | CASSYNGPQETQYF | TGTGCCAGCTCTTACAACGGGCCACAAGAGACCCAGTACTTC
TRBJ1-1 | TRBD1 | many | TRBV20-1 | CSADRVGNTEAFF | TGCAGTGCTGACAGGGTTGGAAACACTGAAGCTTTCTTT
TRBJ1-4 | NA | many | TRBV20-1 | CSARGLLINEKLFF | TGCAGTGCTAGAGGATTACTGATTAATGAAAAACTGTTTTTT
TRBJ2-3 | NA | many | TRBV6-2/TRBV6-3 | CASSNGHWQYF | TGTGCCAGCAGTAACGGACATTGGCAGTATTTT
TRBJ2-7 | TRBD1 | NA | TRBV7-2 | CASSRGGQGAYEQYF | TGTGCCAGCAGCCGGGGGGGACAGGGGGCCTACGAGCAGTACTTC
TRBJ2-3 | NA | many | TRBV24-1 | CATNTAGTDTQYF | TGTGCCACCAATACAGCAGGCACAGATACGCAGTATTTT
TRBJ1-5 | NA | NA | TRBV6-5 | CASSYPTASLQHF | TGTGCCAGTAGTTACCCGACGGCGAGTCTCCAGCATTTT
TRBJ2-3 | TRBD1 | NA | TRBV7-9 | CASSTRDSKTDTQYF | TGTGCCAGCAGCACACGGGACAGTAAGACAGATACGCAGTATTTT
TRBJ2-2 | TRBD2 | many | TRBV20-1 | CSATSGDEAGELFF | TGCAGTGCTACTAGCGGGGATGAGGCCGGGGAGCTGTTTTTT
TRBJ2-7 | NA | many | TRBV19 | CASSIEGVRGEQYF | TGTGCCAGTAGTATAGAGGGGGTCCGCGGCGAGCAGTACTTC
TRBJ2-7 | NA | NA | TRBV7-9 | CASSFVPHDSYEQYF | TGTGCCAGCAGCTTTGTCCCTCACGACTCCTACGAGCAGTACTTC
TRBJ1-1 | NA | few | TRBV3-1 | CASSHRWLTGGRRWNTEAFF | TGTGCCAGCAGCCACCGCTGGTTGACGGGTGGCAGGCGATGGAACACTGAAGCTTTCTTT
TRBJ1-1 | NA | few | TRBV28 | CASSKPPGLNTEAFF | TGTGCCAGCAGTAAACCTCCGGGGCTAAACACTGAAGCTTTCTTT
TRBJ2-7 | TRBD2 | many | TRBV4-2 | CASSQVSASGEHEQYF | TGTGCCAGCAGCCAAGTCTCCGCTAGCGGGGAACACGAGCAGTACTTC
TRBJ2-5 | NA | many | TRBV5-1 | CASKERGESETQYF | TGCGCCAGCAAAGAGAGGGGGGAGTCAGAGACCCAGTACTTC
TRBJ2-3 | NA | many | TRBV5-1 | CASTQPTGPGDTQYF | TGCGCCAGCACCCAACCCACAGGGCCGGGGGATACGCAGTATTTT
TRBJ2-1 | TRBD2 | many | TRBV7-9 | CASSFSGGLYNEQFF | TGTGCCAGCAGCTTTAGCGGGGGGCTCTACAATGAGCAGTTCTTC